Listed below are T cell receptor beta chains from one sample, sequenced in a study of CD8 T cells in Susac syndrome. TCRdb reprocessed the immunoSEQ multiplex PCR reads with MiXCR, giving one entry per CDR3 protein. This sample has roughly 110,000 distinct CDR3 sequences, with around 94% found just once. The sequenced sample consisted of CD8+ T cells from PBMCs. The receptor source for this set is a human donor with Susac syndrome. Each CDR3 is given with its conserved first and last residue. D genes are given only for firm matches. Clone size appears in some rows only: once, few, many, or a class for an expanded clone.

clone size: -
J gene: TRBJ2-3
D gene: -
V gene: TRBV3-1
CDR3 protein: CASSQEGPPTQYF
CDR3 DNA: TGTGCCAGCAGCCAAGAGGGACCCCCTACGCAGTATTTT

clone size: -
J gene: TRBJ2-5
D gene: TRBD2
V gene: TRBV27
CDR3 protein: CASGTLGGEETQYF
CDR3 DNA: TGTGCCAGCGGAACGTTGGGGGGGGAAGAGACCCAGTACTTC

clone size: -
J gene: TRBJ1-2
D gene: TRBD1
V gene: TRBV5-4
CDR3 protein: CASSSPGQGYGYTF
CDR3 DNA: TGTGCCAGCAGCTCTCCGGGACAGGGTTATGGCTACACCTTC

clone size: -
J gene: TRBJ2-7
D gene: TRBD2
V gene: TRBV3-1
CDR3 protein: CASSAPLAGGSYEQYF
CDR3 DNA: TGTGCCAGCAGCGCCCCCTTGGCGGGGGGCTCCTACGAGCAGTACTTC

clone size: -
J gene: TRBJ2-7
D gene: -
V gene: TRBV5-1
CDR3 protein: CASSFAGPNEQYF
CDR3 DNA: TGCGCCAGCAGCTTCGCAGGTCCCAACGAGCAGTACTTC

clone size: -
J gene: TRBJ1-1
D gene: -
V gene: TRBV9
CDR3 protein: CASSVGDSSGAFF
CDR3 DNA: TGTGCCAGCAGCGTAGGGGACTCCTCGGGAGCTTTCTTT

clone size: -
J gene: TRBJ2-1
D gene: -
V gene: TRBV5-1
CDR3 protein: CASSFLGDNEQFF
CDR3 DNA: TGCGCCAGCAGCTTTTTGGGCGACAATGAGCAGTTCTTC

clone size: -
J gene: TRBJ2-3
D gene: -
V gene: TRBV6-5
CDR3 protein: CASSYGLATDTQYF
CDR3 DNA: TGTGCCAGCAGTTACGGGCTAGCGACAGATACGCAGTATTTT

clone size: -
J gene: TRBJ1-1
D gene: TRBD1
V gene: TRBV20-1
CDR3 protein: CSGGRGQDTEAFF
CDR3 DNA: TGCAGTGGGGGAAGGGGGCAGGACACTGAAGCTTTCTTT

clone size: -
J gene: TRBJ1-4
D gene: -
V gene: TRBV12-3/TRBV12-4
CDR3 protein: CASSPGDTNEKLFF
CDR3 DNA: TGTGCCAGCAGCCCGGGGGATACTAATGAAAAACTGTTTTTT

clone size: -
J gene: TRBJ2-5
D gene: -
V gene: TRBV20-1
CDR3 protein: CSAPRQGTGRETQYF
CDR3 DNA: TGCAGTGCCCCGAGGCAGGGGACGGGCCGAGAGACCCAGTACTTC

clone size: -
J gene: TRBJ2-2
D gene: -
V gene: TRBV20-1
CDR3 protein: CSARALSGTGELFF
CDR3 DNA: TGCAGTGCTAGAGCCCTTAGTGGCACCGGGGAGCTGTTTTTT

clone size: -
J gene: TRBJ2-2
D gene: TRBD1
V gene: TRBV10-3
CDR3 protein: CAISSPRDRNTGELFF
CDR3 DNA: TGTGCCATCAGTTCCCCCCGGGACAGGAACACCGGGGAGCTGTTTTTT

clone size: -
J gene: TRBJ1-6
D gene: -
V gene: TRBV14
CDR3 protein: CASSQGQGYDSPLHF
CDR3 DNA: TGTGCCAGCAGCCAAGGTCAGGGCTACGATTCACCCCTCCACTTT

clone size: -
J gene: TRBJ2-7
D gene: TRBD2
V gene: TRBV20-1
CDR3 protein: CSARGTSSYEQYF
CDR3 DNA: TGCAGTGCTAGAGGGACTAGCTCCTACGAGCAGTACTTC

clone size: -
J gene: TRBJ2-1
D gene: -
V gene: TRBV19
CDR3 protein: CASSIGLNNEQFF
CDR3 DNA: TGTGCCAGTAGCATTGGGCTTAACAATGAGCAGTTCTTC

clone size: -
J gene: TRBJ1-4
D gene: -
V gene: TRBV7-9
CDR3 protein: CASSPLTGLNEKLFF
CDR3 DNA: TGTGCCAGCAGCCCCCTGACAGGTTTGAATGAAAAACTGTTTTTT

clone size: -
J gene: TRBJ2-1
D gene: TRBD2
V gene: TRBV19
CDR3 protein: CASSRAGGKNEQFF
CDR3 DNA: TGTGCCAGTAGTAGGGCGGGGGGGAAAAATGAGCAGTTCTTC

clone size: few
J gene: TRBJ1-1
D gene: -
V gene: TRBV19
CDR3 protein: CASKGAEAFF
CDR3 DNA: TGTGCCAGTAAAGGCGCTGAAGCTTTCTTT

clone size: -
J gene: TRBJ1-2
D gene: -
V gene: TRBV7-9
CDR3 protein: CASSPGTVDYGYTF
CDR3 DNA: TGTGCCAGCAGCCCGGGGACGGTCGACTATGGCTACACCTTC

clone size: -
J gene: TRBJ2-5
D gene: TRBD2
V gene: TRBV20-1
CDR3 protein: CSASPRGGQETQYF
CDR3 DNA: TGCAGTGCTAGTCCGCGGGGGGGCCAGGAGACCCAGTACTTC

clone size: -
J gene: TRBJ2-1
D gene: -
V gene: TRBV12-5
CDR3 protein: CASGPKGNEQFF
CDR3 DNA: TGTGCTAGTGGTCCGAAGGGGAATGAGCAGTTCTTC

clone size: -
J gene: TRBJ1-5
D gene: -
V gene: TRBV7-9
CDR3 protein: CASTRVGQPQHF
CDR3 DNA: TGTGCCAGCACGAGGGTTGGTCAGCCCCAGCATTTT